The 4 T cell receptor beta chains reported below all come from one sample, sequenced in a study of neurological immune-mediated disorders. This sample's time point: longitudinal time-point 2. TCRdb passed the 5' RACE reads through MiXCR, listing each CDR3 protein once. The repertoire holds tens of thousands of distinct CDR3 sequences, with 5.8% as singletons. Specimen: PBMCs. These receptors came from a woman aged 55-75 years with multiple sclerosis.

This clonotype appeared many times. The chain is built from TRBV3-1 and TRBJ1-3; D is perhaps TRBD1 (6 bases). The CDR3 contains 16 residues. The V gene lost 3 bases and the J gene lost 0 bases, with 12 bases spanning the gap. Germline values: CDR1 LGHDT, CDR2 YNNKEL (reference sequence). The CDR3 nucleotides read TGTGCCAGCAGCCAGAAAGGGGGGTTCTCTGGAAACACCATATATTTT. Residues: CASSQKGGFSGNTIYF.

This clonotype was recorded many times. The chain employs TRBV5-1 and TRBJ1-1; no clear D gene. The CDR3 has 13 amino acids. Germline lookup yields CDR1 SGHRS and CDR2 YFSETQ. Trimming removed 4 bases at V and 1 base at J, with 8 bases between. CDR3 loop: CASSHGKNTEAFF. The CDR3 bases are TGCGCCAGCAGCCACGGGAAGAACACTGAAGCTTTCTTT.

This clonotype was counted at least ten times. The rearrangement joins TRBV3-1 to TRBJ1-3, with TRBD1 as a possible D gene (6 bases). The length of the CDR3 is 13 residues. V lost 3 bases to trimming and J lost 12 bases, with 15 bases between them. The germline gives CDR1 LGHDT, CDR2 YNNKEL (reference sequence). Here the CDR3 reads CASSHVQGTGIYF. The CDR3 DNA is TGTGCCAGCAGCCATGTCCAGGGGACTGGCATATATTTT.

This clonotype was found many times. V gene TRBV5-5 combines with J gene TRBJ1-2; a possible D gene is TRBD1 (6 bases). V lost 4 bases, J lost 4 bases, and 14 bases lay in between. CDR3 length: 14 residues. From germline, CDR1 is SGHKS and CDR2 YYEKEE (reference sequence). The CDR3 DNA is TGTGCCAGCAGCCTCGAGACAGGCTCCTATGGCTACACCTTC. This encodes CASSLETGSYGYTF.